This is a list of T cell receptor beta chains from one sample in a study of CD8+ T cells in alopecia areata. Clones were read by immunoSEQ multiplex PCR, and TCRdb kept only the in-frame ones, dropping some. The table lists tens of thousands of clones, 90% to 97% of them singletons. This material consisted of CD8+ T cells sorted from blood, taken at week 0. The receptors derive from a human donor with alopecia areata. Each CDR3 is given with its conserved first and last residue. A D gene is named only where the DNA matches it firmly. The listing skips clone size in some rows; elsewhere it reads once, few, many or a size class.

TGTGCCAGCAGCAGCGGAGGAGATACGCAGTATTTT	CASSSGGDTQYF	TRBJ2-3	NA	TRBV5-6	NA	12
TGTGCCAGCAGCTTAACGGGGACTAGAAGCTACAATGAGCAGTTCTTC	CASSLTGTRSYNEQFF	TRBJ2-1	TRBD2	TRBV11-3	NA	16
TGCGCCAGCAGCACCCGACAGGGCGAGGATCAGCCCCAGCATTTT	CASSTRQGEDQPQHF	TRBJ1-5	TRBD1	TRBV4-3	NA	15
TGTGCCAGCAGCTTGAGGGTCCCCTACGAGCAGTACTTC	CASSLRVPYEQYF	TRBJ2-7	NA	TRBV13	NA	13
TGTGCCAGCAGCCTGTCCCCCTACGAGCAGTACTTC	CASSLSPYEQYF	TRBJ2-7	NA	TRBV16	NA	12
TGTGCCAGCAGTCAAGTAGCGGGGGGCTCCCACGAGCAGTACTTC	CASSQVAGGSHEQYF	TRBJ2-7	TRBD2	TRBV6-1	NA	15
TGCGGCGTAGTACAGAGCAACCAAGAGACCCAGTACTTC	CGVVQSNQETQYF	TRBJ2-5	NA	TRBV29-1	NA	13
TGCGCCAGCAGGGGACTAGCGGGGGGGCAGGCCAAAAACATTCAGTACTTC	CASRGLAGGQAKNIQYF	TRBJ2-4	TRBD2	TRBV10-2	NA	17
TGTGCCAGCAGCTTAGGGCCACTGTACAGGGGGCGCAGGCAGCCCCAGCATTTT	CASSLGPLYRGRRQPQHF	TRBJ1-5	TRBD1	TRBV5-6	NA	18
TGTGCCAGCAGTTCATGGAGGGTAGGGACCTACGAGCAGTACTTC	CASSSWRVGTYEQYF	TRBJ2-7	NA	TRBV5-8	once	15
TGTGCCAACAGTTACAAGGGTCTAGCCCCCATGGATACGCAGTATTTT	CANSYKGLAPMDTQYF	TRBJ2-3	NA	TRBV6-5	NA	16
TGTGCCACCAGCAGAGGGACAACCTACGAGCAGTACTTC	CATSRGTTYEQYF	TRBJ2-7	NA	TRBV15	NA	13
TGTGCCAGCAGTTATGGGCAGATCTACGAGCAGTACTTC	CASSYGQIYEQYF	TRBJ2-7	NA	TRBV6-5	NA	13
TGCGCCAGCAGCCAAGAAGAACAGATCGATGCCGTGCAGTACTTC	CASSQEEQIDAVQYF	TRBJ2-7	NA	TRBV4-1	NA	15
TGTGCCAGCAGTTTATATCCTAGCGGGGGGCTCAAAGAGACCCAGTACTTC	CASSLYPSGGLKETQYF	TRBJ2-5	TRBD2	TRBV27	NA	17
TGCAGCGTCCTAAACCGGGATCCCACAGATACGCAGTATTTT	CSVLNRDPTDTQYF	TRBJ2-3	NA	TRBV29-1	NA	14
TGTGCCAGCAGTGGACAGCCCGAAGGTCAAGCTTTCTTT	CASSGQPEGQAFF	TRBJ1-1	NA	TRBV9	NA	13
TGTGCCAGTAGTTTGGGGGTAGGCAATGAGCAGTTCTTC	CASSLGVGNEQFF	TRBJ2-1	NA	TRBV19	medium-sized	13
TGTGCCAGCAGCTTGGTCCTGGGGCTGACCGGTGGAAGCTACACCTTC	CASSLVLGLTGGSYTF	TRBJ1-2	NA	TRBV7-9	NA	16
TGTGCCAGCAGCTTAGGGACAGCAACAGATACGCAGTATTTT	CASSLGTATDTQYF	TRBJ2-3	NA	TRBV7-9	NA	14
TGCAGCGTTCCAGGCTCTGGGGCCAACGTCCTGACTTTC	CSVPGSGANVLTF	TRBJ2-6	NA	TRBV29-1	NA	13
TGTGCCAGCTCAAACTTGGCCGACCAAGAGACCCAGTACTTC	CASSNLADQETQYF	TRBJ2-5	NA	TRBV27	NA	14